One sample yielded the 20 T cell receptor beta chains listed below, sequenced in a study of T cells in Graves' hyperthyroidism and ophthalmopathy. RNA transcripts were the template for amplifying TCR beta CDR3 regions. The TCR CDR3 first-round RT-PCR relied on the HTBI primer set. MiXCR, run by TCRdb on the multiplex PCR reads, gives a single entry per CDR3 protein. The table includes around 300,000 distinct CDR3 sequences, 11% to 15% detected once. The material sequenced was blood. The receptors here all came from a woman aged 25 to 39 with Graves' hyperthyroidism.

About this clonotype itself: A much larger clonotype is one base distant, so this may be a read error. The chain has TRBV11-2 and TRBJ2-1; D unresolved. Germline lookup yields CDR1 SGHAT and CDR2 FQNNGV. The CDR3 totals 12 residues. Written as DNA, the CDR3 is TGTGCCAGCGGCTTAGAAGTCAATGAGCAGTTCTTC. Amino acid sequence: CASGLEVNEQFF.

This clonotype showed up many times. J is TRBJ1-6 and V is TRBV28, with 9 bases that match TRBD1. The junction had 16 bases not matched to a gene; V was cut back by 6 bases and J by 10 bases. CDR3 length: 17 residues. The germline CDR1 and CDR2 sequences are MDHEN and SYDVKM. The CDR3 loop reads CASSPPFPGTGTSPLHF. The CDR3 region has the DNA TGTGCCAGCAGCCCGCCCTTTCCCGGGACAGGGACCTCACCCCTCCACTTT.

There are many counts of this clonotype. The chain has TRBV11-3 and TRBJ2-2; the D call may be TRBD1 or TRBD2 (6 bases each). The V gene's germline CDR1 is SGHNT and CDR2 YENEEA. The CDR3 has 13 residues. Trimming removed 5 bases from V and 7 bases from J, with 11 bases in between. CDR3 in amino acids: CASSVGGIGELFF. As DNA, the CDR3 is TGTGCCAGCAGCGTGGGGGGCATCGGGGAGCTGTTTTTT.

This clonotype was picked up many times. The J gene is TRBJ2-3, the V gene TRBV6-1; 9 nucleotides match TRBD1. The germline gives CDR1 MNHNS, CDR2 SASEGT. This CDR3 has 15 amino acids. Trimming cost V 6 bases and J 1 base; bases outside gene matches: 5. This CDR3 is CASSKQGAGTDTQYF. CDR3 in DNA: TGTGCCAGCAGCAAACAGGGGGCCGGCACAGATACGCAGTATTTT.

This clonotype came up many times. The V gene is TRBV24-1, the J gene TRBJ2-7; D is possibly TRBD2 (5 bases). CDR3 length: 16 amino acids. V was clipped by 4 bases and J by 3 bases, with 18 bases between them. The germline CDR1 and CDR2 sequences are KGHDR and SFDVKD. The CDR3 loop is CATSDQTPGGLYEQYF. The CDR3 nucleotides are TGTGCCACCAGTGACCAAACACCTGGCGGGCTCTACGAGCAGTACTTC.

V gene TRBV18 combines with J gene TRBJ2-5; 8 nucleotides match TRBD1. With 0 bases clipped from V and 5 bases from J, the junction kept 8 bases outside the gene matches. In germline, CDR1 is KGHSH, CDR2 LQKENI. The CDR3 runs 16 residues. The CDR3 region is CASSPPRTGMGETQYF. The CDR3 DNA is TGTGCCAGCTCACCACCCCGGACAGGGATGGGGGAGACCCAGTACTTC.

This clonotype was seen many times. This chain joins TRBV28 and TRBJ2-7, with TRBD2 matching 10 bases. The CDR3 length is 16 residues. In germline, CDR1 is MDHEN, CDR2 SYDVKM. The V gene end was trimmed by 3 bases and the J gene end by 7 bases; junction bases not matched to a gene: 12. Written as DNA, the CDR3 is TGTGCCAGCAGTTTTCTAGCGGGAGAGCTTCGGAATGAGCAGTACTTC. This encodes CASSFLAGELRNEQYF.

The rearrangement joins TRBV27 to TRBJ1-6; D is uncertain. The CDR3 loop spans 13 amino acids. Between the trimmed V and J ends, which lost 5 bases and 7 bases, there was a span of 9 bases. CDR1 is MNHEY and CDR2 is SMNVEV in the germline V gene (reference sequence). CDR3 DNA sequence: TGTGCCAGCAGTCCTCTCCCGAATTCACCCCTCCACTTT. Translation gives CASSPLPNSPLHF.

In this sample, this clonotype turned up many times. The chain recombines TRBV12-3 or TRBV12-4 with TRBJ1-1, with D possibly matching TRBD1 (5 bases). Trimming took off 1 base at V and 4 bases at J, with 10 bases between the two ends. This CDR3 region has 14 residues. In DNA, the CDR3 is TGTGCCAGCAGTTTAGGGGGCTGGGGCACTGAAGCTTTCTTT. Amino acid sequence: CASSLGGWGTEAFF.

This clonotype came up many times. This chain's CDR3 is CASSNPGTSASDTQYF. DNA of the CDR3: TGTGCCAGCAGCAACCCCGGGACTTCGGCTTCAGATACGCAGTATTTT. This chain links TRBV5-8 with TRBJ2-3, with a weak D call TRBD2 (6 bases). Germline V gene lookup returns CDR1 SGHTS and CDR2 YDEGEE. With 4 bases removed from V and 4 bases from J, the gap between germline ends came to 19 bases. The CDR3 extends over 16 amino acids.

This clonotype was observed a few times. The V call is TRBV20-1, the J call TRBJ2-7; D uncertain. Germline lookup yields CDR1 DFQATT and CDR2 SNEGSKA (reference sequence). This CDR3 has 11 amino acids. Trimming shortened V by 3 bases and J by 3 bases, and 6 bases separated the two germline ends. CDR3 bases: TGCAGTGCTAGTCGAGGCTACGAGCAGTACTTC. Protein product: CSASRGYEQYF.

The chain uses TRBV3-1 and TRBJ2-4; D is undetermined. CDR3 length equals 16 residues. CDR1 is LGHDT, CDR2 YNNKEL, per germline (reference sequence). The V end was cut by 1 base, the J end by 3 bases, with 13 bases between. Written as DNA, the CDR3 is TGTGCCAGCAGCCAAGTCTTGAAGTTTGGCAAAAACATTCAGTACTTC. It specifies CASSQVLKFGKNIQYF.

The chain joins TRBV28 to TRBJ1-5; D uncertain. Germline assignment: CDR1 MDHEN and CDR2 SYDVKM. The CDR3 extends over 15 amino acids. The V gene lost 6 bases and the J gene lost 0 bases, with 12 bases spanning the gap. In nucleotides, the CDR3 is TGTGCCAGCAGGGGCGGGCCCTATAGCAATCAGCCCCAGCATTTT. This codes for CASRGGPYSNQPQHF.

The table lists this clonotype with many counts. V gene TRBV6-1 combines with J gene TRBJ1-2; D unresolved. The CDR3 loop spans 12 amino acids. Trimming pared 7 bases from V and 3 bases from J, leaving 9 bases between. Germline loops: CDR1 MNHNS, CDR2 SASEGT. The CDR3 spells CASMPSYYGYTF. The CDR3 DNA sequence: TGTGCCAGCATGCCGTCCTACTATGGCTACACCTTC.

This clonotype came up many times. The chain recombines TRBV3-1 with TRBJ2-5; the D gene is possibly TRBD1 (5 bases). This CDR3 is built from 14 residues. Germline values: CDR1 LGHDT, CDR2 YNNKEL (reference sequence). The ends were cut back, 2 bases at V and 2 bases at J, with 9 bases in the middle. The CDR3: CASSQPDRQETQYF. The CDR3 DNA follows: TGTGCCAGCAGCCAACCTGACAGACAAGAGACCCAGTACTTC.

This clonotype was detected many times. This chain joins TRBV12-3 or TRBV12-4 and TRBJ2-5; D possibly corresponds to TRBD2 (6 bases). The CDR3 runs 14 residues. Trimming left V 2 bases short and J 5 bases short, with 12 bases between. CDR3 nucleotide sequence: TGTGCCAGCAGTTTATACGGGAGAGGTGAGACCCAGTACTTC. This translates into CASSLYGRGETQYF.

This clonotype was observed a few times. This rearrangement joins TRBV27 to TRBJ2-2; 14 bases map to TRBD2. This CDR3 has 16 residues. Trimming cost V 6 bases and J 5 bases; bases outside gene matches: 5. From germline, CDR1 is MNHEY and CDR2 SMNVEV (reference sequence). CDR3: CASSRLAGGLTGELFF. The CDR3 DNA sequence: TGTGCCAGCAGCAGACTAGCGGGAGGGCTGACCGGGGAGCTGTTTTTT.

This clonotype has a count of ten or more. V usage is TRBV3-1 and J usage is TRBJ2-7; no firm D call. Germline-derived CDR1 and CDR2 are LGHDT and YNNKEL (reference sequence). The CDR3 contains 13 residues. The ends were cut back, 3 bases at V and 2 bases at J, with 8 bases in the middle. The CDR3 is CASSHPSTYEQYF. Here the CDR3 DNA reads TGTGCCAGCAGCCATCCATCGACCTACGAGCAGTACTTC.

This clonotype appeared many times. This chain links TRBV19 with TRBJ2-5; D may be TRBD2 (6 bases). Germline values: CDR1 LNHDA, CDR2 SQIVND (reference sequence). Trimming shortened V by 8 bases and J by 5 bases, and 15 bases separated the two germline ends. There are 13 residues in the CDR3. In nucleotides, the CDR3 is TGTGCCAGTCATGGGGAGAGCGGGGAGACCCAGTACTTC. It translates to CASHGESGETQYF.

This clonotype has a count of ten or more. V usage is TRBV28 and J usage is TRBJ2-7, with 9 bases aligning to TRBD2. The ends lost 6 bases at V and 5 bases at J; junction bases unmatched: 8. Germline CDR1 is MDHEN and CDR2 is SYDVKM. CDR3 length: 14 amino acids. CDR3: CASRILAGVNEQYF. In DNA, the CDR3 is TGTGCCAGCAGGATCTTAGCGGGAGTGAACGAGCAGTACTTC.